The present T cell receptor (beta chain) was sequenced within a study of blood T cell repertoires in COVID-19. As for the study in general: Sources were T cells, B-cell-depleted T cells, or PBMCs; the material itself was cDNA or gDNA.

Produced via immunoSEQ multiplex PCR; TCRdb's table is partial and in-frame only. Of about 170,000 clones listed, about nine tenths were seen once; the top ten hold roughly 0.77%. The V segment lost 2 bases and the J segment 5 bases; nucleotides outside the gene matches: 7. In germline, CDR1 is SGHVS, CDR2 FNYEAQ. The CDR3 contains 15 residues. The V call is TRBV7-6, the J call TRBJ1-1; 8 bases line up with TRBD1. Sequencing used PBMCs or T cells enriched from blood (not recorded which). The TCR comes from a woman under 30 who had recovered from COVID-19. The CDR3 reads CASSLTQGAATEAFF. The CDR3 DNA sequence: TGTGCCAGCAGCTTAACTCAGGGGGCGGCGACTGAAGCTTTCTTT.